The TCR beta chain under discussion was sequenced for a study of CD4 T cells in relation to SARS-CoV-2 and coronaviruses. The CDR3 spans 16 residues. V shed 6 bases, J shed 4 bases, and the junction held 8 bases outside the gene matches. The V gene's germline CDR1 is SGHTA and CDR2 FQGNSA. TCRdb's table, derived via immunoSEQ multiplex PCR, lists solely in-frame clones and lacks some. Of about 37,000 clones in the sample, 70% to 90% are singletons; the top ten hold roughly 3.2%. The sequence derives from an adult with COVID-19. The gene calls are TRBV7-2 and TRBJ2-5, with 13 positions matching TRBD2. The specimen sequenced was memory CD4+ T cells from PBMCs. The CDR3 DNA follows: TGTGCCAGCAGGTTTAGACTAGCGGGAGGTGGAGAGACCCAGTACTTC. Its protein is CASRFRLAGGGETQYF. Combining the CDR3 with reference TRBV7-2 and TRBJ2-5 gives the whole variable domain GAGVSQSPSNKVTEKGKDVELRCDPISGHTALYWYRQSLGQGLEFLIYFQGNSAPDKSGLPSDRFSAERTGGSVSTLTIQRTQQEDSAVYLCASRFRLAGGGETQYFGPGTRLLVL.